The entry below describes one TCR beta chain. Its matching antigen is unknown. The sample originates from a study of CD8+CD57+ T cells in acquired aplastic anemia. Only patients with CD8+CD57+ cell expansion on flow cytometry were chosen for sequencing. Every patient was diagnosed with severe acquired aplastic anemia. Patient blood was sampled before any therapy had been received. TCR beta VDJ and CDR3 profiles were obtained from a genomic DNA template. Each CDR3 protein gets one entry after TCRdb re-called the reads with MiXCR. The sample contains 110,000 or so distinct CDR3 sequences, 58% of which appear only once. From germline, CDR1 is MNHEY and CDR2 SVGAGI. The ends were cut back, 0 bases at V and 1 base at J, with 9 bases in the middle. The CDR3 has 15 amino acids. Notes on the study in general: Simpson's diversity of CD8+ cells was not significantly different in patients compared with controls. Patients and controls turned out to have roughly 30 CD8+ CDR3 sequences in common.

J is TRBJ1-1 and V is TRBV6-5; D is undetermined. The origin of this receptor is a human donor with aplastic anemia. The sample consisted of sorted CD4+, CD8+, or CD8+CD57+ T cells (not recorded which) from PBMCs. The CDR3 nucleotides read TGTGCCAGCAGTTACTCGATCAGCCCGAACACTGAAGCTTTCTTT. Translating gives CASSYSISPNTEAFF.